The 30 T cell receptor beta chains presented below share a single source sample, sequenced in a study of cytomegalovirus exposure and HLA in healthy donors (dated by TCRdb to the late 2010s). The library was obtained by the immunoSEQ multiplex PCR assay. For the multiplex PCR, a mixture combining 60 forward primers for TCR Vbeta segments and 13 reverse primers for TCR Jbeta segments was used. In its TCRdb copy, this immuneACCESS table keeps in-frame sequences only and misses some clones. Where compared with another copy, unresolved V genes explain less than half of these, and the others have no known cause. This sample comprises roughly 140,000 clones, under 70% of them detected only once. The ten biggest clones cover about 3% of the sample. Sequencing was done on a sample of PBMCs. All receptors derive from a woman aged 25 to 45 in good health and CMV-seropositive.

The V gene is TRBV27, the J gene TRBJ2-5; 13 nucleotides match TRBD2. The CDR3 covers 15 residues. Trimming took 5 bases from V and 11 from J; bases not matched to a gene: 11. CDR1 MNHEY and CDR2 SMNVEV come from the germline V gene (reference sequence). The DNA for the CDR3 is TGTGCCAGCAGTGAAACACTAGCGGGAGGGTCCCAGCAGTACTTC. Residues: CASSETLAGGSQQYF.

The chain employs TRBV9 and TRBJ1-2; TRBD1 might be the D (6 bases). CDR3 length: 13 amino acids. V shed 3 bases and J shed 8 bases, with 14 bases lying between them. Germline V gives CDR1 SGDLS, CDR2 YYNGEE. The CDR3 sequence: CASSAADQGGYTF. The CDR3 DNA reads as TGTGCCAGCAGCGCGGCGGACCAGGGGGGCTACACCTTC.

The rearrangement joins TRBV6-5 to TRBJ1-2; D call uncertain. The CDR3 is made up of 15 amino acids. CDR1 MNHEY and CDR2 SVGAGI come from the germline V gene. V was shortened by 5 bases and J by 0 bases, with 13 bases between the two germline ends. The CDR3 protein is CASSRSLTANYGYTF. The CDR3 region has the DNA TGTGCCAGCAGTCGCAGTTTAACAGCTAACTATGGCTACACCTTC.

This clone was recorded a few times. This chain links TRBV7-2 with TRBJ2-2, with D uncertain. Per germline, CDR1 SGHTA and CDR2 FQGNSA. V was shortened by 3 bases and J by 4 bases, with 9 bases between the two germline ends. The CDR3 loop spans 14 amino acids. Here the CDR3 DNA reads TGTGCCAGCAGCTTGCGGTATGGCACCGGGGAGCTGTTTTTT. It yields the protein CASSLRYGTGELFF. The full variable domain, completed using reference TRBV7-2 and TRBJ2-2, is GAGVSQSPSNKVTEKGKDVELRCDPISGHTALYWYRQSLGQGLEFLIYFQGNSAPDKSGLPSDRFSAERTGGSVSTLTIQRTQQEDSAVYLCASSLRYGTGELFFGEGSRLTVL.

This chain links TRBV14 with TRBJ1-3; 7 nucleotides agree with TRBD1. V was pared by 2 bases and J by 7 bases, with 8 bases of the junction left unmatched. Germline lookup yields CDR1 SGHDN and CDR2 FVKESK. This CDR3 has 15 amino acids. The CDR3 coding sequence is TGTGCCAGCAGCCAAAGACAGGGTCGGAGTAACACCATATATTTT. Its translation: CASSQRQGRSNTIYF.

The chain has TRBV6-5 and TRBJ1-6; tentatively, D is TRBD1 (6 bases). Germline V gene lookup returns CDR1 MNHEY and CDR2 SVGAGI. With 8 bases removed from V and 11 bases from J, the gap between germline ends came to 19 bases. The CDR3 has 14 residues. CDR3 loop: CASAQGGVRTPLHF. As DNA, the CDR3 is TGTGCCAGCGCACAGGGTGGGGTACGGACACCCCTCCACTTT.

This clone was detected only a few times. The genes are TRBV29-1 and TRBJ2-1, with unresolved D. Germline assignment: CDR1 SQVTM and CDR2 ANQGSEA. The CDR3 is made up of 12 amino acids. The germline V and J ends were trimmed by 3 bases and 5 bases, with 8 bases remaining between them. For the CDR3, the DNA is TGCAGCGTTGAGAGTAGTGACAATGAGCAGTTCTTC. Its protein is CSVESSDNEQFF.

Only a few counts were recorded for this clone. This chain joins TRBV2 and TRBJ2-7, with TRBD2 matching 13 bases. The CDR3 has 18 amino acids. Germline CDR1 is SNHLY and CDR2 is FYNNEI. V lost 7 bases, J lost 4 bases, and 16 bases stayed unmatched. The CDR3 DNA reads TGTGCCAGCACCCCAGGGACTAGCGGGAACTTTCGGATGTACGAGCAGTACTTC. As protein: CASTPGTSGNFRMYEQYF. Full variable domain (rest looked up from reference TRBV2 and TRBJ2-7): EPEVTQTPSHQVTQMGQEVILRCVPISNHLYFYWYRQILGQKVEFLVSFYNNEISEKSEIFDDQFSVERPDGSNFTLKIRSTKLEDSAMYFCASTPGTSGNFRMYEQYFGPGTRLTVT.

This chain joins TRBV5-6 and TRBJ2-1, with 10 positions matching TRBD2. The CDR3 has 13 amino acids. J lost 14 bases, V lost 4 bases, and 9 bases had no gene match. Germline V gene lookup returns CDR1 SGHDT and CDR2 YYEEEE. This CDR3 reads CASSLGTSGNEFF. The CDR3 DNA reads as TGTGCCAGCAGCCTTGGTACTAGCGGGAACGAGTTCTTC.

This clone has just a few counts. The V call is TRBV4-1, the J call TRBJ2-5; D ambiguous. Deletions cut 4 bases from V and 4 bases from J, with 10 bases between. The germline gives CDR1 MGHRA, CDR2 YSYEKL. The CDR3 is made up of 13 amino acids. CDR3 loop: CASSRFTLETQYF. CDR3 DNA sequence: TGCGCCAGCAGCCGATTCACATTAGAGACCCAGTACTTC.

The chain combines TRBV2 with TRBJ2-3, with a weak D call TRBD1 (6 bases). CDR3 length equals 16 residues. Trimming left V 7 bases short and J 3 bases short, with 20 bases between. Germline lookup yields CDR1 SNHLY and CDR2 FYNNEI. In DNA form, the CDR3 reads TGTGCCAGCATTGCCTTCCGGGACATAAGGACAGATACGCAGTATTTT. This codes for CASIAFRDIRTDTQYF.

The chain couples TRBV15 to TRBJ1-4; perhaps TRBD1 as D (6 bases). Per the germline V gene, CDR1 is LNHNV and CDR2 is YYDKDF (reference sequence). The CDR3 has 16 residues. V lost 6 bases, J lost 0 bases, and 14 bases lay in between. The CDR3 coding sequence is TGTGCCACCAGGCAAAGGGGGGGTCCAACTAATGAAAAACTGTTTTTT. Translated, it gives CATRQRGGPTNEKLFF.

In nucleotides, the CDR3 is TGTGCCATCAGCCCGGGACAGGGGAGTCAGCCCCAGCATTTT. Translating gives CAISPGQGSQPQHF. V is TRBV10-3 and J is TRBJ1-5, with 10 bases identical to TRBD1. Germline loops: CDR1 ENHRY, CDR2 SYGVKD. CDR3 length equals 14 residues. The J segment lost 6 bases and the V segment lost 6 bases, leaving 5 bases of the junction unmatched.

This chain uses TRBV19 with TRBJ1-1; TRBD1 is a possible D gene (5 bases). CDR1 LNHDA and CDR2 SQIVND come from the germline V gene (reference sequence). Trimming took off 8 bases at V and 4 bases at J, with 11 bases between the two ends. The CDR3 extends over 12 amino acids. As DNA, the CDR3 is TGTGCCAGTCGTTGGGGCGGCACTGAAGCTTTCTTT. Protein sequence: CASRWGGTEAFF.

The CDR3 spells CASSRTGKGDTEAFF. The CDR3 DNA follows: TGTGCCAGCAGCCGCACAGGGAAGGGAGACACTGAAGCTTTCTTT. The chain combines TRBV5-4 with TRBJ1-1, with D maybe TRBD1 (6 bases). Germline values: CDR1 SGHNT, CDR2 YYREEE (reference sequence). The CDR3 contains 15 residues. V lost 4 bases and J 3 bases, leaving 16 bases between the germline ends.

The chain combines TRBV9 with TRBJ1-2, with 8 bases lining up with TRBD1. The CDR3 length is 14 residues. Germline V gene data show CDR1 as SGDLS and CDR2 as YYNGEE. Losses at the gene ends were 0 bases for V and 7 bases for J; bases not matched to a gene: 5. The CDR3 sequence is CASSVEAGGRGYTF. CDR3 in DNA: TGTGCCAGCAGCGTAGAAGCAGGGGGCCGTGGCTACACCTTC.

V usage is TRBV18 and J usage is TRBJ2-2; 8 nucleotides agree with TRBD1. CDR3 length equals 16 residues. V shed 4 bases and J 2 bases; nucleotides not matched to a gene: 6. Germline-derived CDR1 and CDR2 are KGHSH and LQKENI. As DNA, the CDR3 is TGTGCCAGCTCACAAGACAGGGGCCCTAACACCGGGGAGCTGTTTTTT. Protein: CASSQDRGPNTGELFF.

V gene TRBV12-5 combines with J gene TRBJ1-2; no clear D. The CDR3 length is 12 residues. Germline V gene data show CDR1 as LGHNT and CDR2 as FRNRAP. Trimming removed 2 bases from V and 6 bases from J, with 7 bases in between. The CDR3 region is CASGLKTHGYTF. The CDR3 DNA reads TGTGCTAGTGGTTTGAAGACTCATGGCTACACCTTC.

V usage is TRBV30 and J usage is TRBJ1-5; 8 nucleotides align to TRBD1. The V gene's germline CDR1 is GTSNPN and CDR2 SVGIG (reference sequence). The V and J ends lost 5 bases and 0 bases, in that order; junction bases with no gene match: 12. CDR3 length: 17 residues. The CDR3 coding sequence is TGTGCCTGGCAGTATCAGGGGGCTCATTATAGCAATCAGCCCCAGCATTTT. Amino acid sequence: CAWQYQGAHYSNQPQHF. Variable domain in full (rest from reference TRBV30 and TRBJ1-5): SQTIHQWPATLVQPVGSPLSLECTVEGTSNPNLYWYRQAAGRGLQLLFYSVGIGQISSEVPQNLSASRPQDRQFILSSKKLLLSDSGFYLCAWQYQGAHYSNQPQHFGDGTRLSIL.

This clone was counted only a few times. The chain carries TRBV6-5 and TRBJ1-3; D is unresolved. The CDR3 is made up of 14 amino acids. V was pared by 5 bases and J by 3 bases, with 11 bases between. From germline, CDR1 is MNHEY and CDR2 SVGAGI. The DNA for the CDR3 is TGTGCCAGCAGTCCCCCGGGTTTTGGAAACACCATATATTTT. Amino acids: CASSPPGFGNTIYF.

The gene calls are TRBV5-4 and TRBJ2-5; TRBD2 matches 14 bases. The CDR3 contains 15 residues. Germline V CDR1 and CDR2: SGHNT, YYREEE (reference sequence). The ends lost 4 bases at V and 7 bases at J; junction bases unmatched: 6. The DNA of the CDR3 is TGTGCCAGCAGCCCCGGGACTAGCGGGAGAGGGACCCAGTACTTC. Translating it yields CASSPGTSGRGTQYF.

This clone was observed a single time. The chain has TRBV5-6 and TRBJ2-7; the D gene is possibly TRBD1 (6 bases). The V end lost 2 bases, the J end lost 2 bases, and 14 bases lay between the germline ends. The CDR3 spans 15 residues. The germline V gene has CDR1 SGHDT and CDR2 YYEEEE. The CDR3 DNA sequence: TGTGCCAGCAGCTTCCGAGGACAGCATGCCTACGAGCAGTACTTC. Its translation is CASSFRGQHAYEQYF.

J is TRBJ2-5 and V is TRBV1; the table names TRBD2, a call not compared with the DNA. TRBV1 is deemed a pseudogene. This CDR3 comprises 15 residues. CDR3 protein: CTSRFRGARSGTQYF. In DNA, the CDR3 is TGCACCAGCAGGTTTCGGGGGGCCAGATCAGGGACCCAGTACTTC.

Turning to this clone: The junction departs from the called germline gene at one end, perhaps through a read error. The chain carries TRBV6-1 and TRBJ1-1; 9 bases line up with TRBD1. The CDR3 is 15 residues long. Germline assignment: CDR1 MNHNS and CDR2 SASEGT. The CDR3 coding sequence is TGTGCCAGCGAGAGCACTGACAGGGGGTACACTGACGCTTTCTTT. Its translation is CASESTDRGYTDAFF.

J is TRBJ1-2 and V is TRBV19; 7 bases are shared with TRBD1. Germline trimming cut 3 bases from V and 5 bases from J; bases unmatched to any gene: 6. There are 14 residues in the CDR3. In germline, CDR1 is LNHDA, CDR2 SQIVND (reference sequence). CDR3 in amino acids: CASSISRDSYGYTF. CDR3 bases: TGTGCCAGTAGTATTTCTCGGGACAGTTATGGCTACACCTTC.

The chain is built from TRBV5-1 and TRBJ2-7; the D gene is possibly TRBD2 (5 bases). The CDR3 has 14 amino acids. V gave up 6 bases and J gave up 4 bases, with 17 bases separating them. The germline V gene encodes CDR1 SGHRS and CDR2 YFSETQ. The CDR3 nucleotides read TGCGCCAGCACCCGGGGTAGCGAGCTTTACGAGCAGTACTTC. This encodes CASTRGSELYEQYF.

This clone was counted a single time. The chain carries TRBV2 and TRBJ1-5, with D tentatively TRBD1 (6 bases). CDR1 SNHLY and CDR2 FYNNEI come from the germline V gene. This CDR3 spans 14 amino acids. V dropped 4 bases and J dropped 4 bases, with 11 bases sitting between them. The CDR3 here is CASSGITGNQPQHF. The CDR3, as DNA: TGTGCCAGCAGTGGAATCACAGGGAATCAGCCCCAGCATTTT.

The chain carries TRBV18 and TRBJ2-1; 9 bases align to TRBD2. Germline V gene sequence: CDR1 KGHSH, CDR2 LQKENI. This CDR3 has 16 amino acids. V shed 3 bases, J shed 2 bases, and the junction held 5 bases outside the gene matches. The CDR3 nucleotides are TGTGCCAGCTCACCCCAGACTAGCGGCGCCTACAATGAGCAGTTCTTC. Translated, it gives CASSPQTSGAYNEQFF.

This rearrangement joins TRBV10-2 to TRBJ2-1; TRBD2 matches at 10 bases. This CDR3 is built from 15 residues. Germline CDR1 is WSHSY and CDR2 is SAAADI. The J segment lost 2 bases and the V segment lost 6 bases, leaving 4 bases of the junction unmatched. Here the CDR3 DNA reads TGCGCCAGCAGATTCCTAGCGGGAGCCTACAATGAGCAGTTCTTC. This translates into CASRFLAGAYNEQFF.

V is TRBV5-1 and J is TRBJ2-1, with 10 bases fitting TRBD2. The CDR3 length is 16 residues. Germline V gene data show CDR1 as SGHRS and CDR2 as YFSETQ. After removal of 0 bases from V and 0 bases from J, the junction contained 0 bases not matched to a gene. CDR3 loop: CASSLVAGGSYNEQFF. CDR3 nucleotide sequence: TGCGCCAGCAGCTTGGTAGCGGGAGGCTCCTACAATGAGCAGTTCTTC. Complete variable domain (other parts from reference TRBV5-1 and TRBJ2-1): KAGVTQTPRYLIKTRGQQVTLSCSPISGHRSVSWYQQTPGQGLQFLFEYFSETQRNKGNFPGRFSGRQFSNSRSEMNVSTLELGDSALYLCASSLVAGGSYNEQFFGPGTRLTVL.